This T cell receptor (beta chain) was captured by sequencing in a study of T-cell reconstitution after alpha-beta-depleted transplantation in children. Study results and limitations: The origin of alpha-beta T cells about two months after transplant was reportedly several hundred expanded graft clones. At one year after transplant, newly produced T cells mostly accounted for T-cell counts and diversity.

This clonotype was detected a few times. The target antigen is unknown. Germline lookup yields CDR1 SGHRS and CDR2 YFSETQ. Between the trimmed V and J ends, which lost 0 bases and 0 bases, there was a span of 6 bases. The CDR3 consists of 15 residues. Preparation of the TCRbeta library used unique molecular identifiers. TCRdb reanalysed the PCR reads using MiXCR and keeps one entry per CDR3 protein. The table records 500,000 to 600,000 distinct CDR3 sequences, over 25% of them present only once. V is TRBV5-1 and J is TRBJ2-2; no reliable D call. The sample in question was PBMCs, obtained before TCRalphabeta/CD19-depleted stem cell transplant. The clonotype originates from a boy younger than two with Wiskott-Aldrich syndrome, due to receive a stem cell transplant. CDR3 in DNA: TGCGCCAGCAGCTTGGCCCCACCGAACACCGGGGAGCTGTTTTTT. Its protein product is CASSLAPPNTGELFF.